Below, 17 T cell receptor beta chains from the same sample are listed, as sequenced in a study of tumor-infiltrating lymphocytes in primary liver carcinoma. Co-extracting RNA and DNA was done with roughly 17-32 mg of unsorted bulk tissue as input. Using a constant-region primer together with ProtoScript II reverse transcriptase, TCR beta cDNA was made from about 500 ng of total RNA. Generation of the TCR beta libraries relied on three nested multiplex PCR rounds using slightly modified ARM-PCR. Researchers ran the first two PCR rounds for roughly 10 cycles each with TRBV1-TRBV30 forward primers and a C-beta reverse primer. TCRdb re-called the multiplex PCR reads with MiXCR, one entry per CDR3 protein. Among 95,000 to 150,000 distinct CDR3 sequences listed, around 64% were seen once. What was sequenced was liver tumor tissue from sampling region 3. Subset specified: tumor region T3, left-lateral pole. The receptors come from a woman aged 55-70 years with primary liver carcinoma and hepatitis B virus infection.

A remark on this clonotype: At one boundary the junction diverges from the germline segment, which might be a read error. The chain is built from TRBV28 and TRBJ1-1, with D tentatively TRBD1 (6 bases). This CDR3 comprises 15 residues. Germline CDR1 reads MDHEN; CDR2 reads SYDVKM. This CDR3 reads CASSWTELTNTEASF. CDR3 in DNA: TGTGCCAGCAGTTGGACAGAGCTCACGAACACTGAAGCTTCCTTT.

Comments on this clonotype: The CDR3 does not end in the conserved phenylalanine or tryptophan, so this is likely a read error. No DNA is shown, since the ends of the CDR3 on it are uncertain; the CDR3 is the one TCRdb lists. The CDR3: CANSSYNERFL. The V call is TRBV11-2, the J call TRBJ2-1. The CDR3 has 11 residues if both end residues are counted. Looked up from germline, CDR1 is SGHAT and CDR2 is FQNNGV.

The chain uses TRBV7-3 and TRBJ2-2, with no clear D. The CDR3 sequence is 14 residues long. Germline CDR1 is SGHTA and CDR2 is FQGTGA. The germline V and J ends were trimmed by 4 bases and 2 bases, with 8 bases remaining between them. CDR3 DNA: TGTGCCAGCAGCTCTATCCGAAACACCGGGGAGCTGTTTTTT. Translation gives CASSSIRNTGELFF. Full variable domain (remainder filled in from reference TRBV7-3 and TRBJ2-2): GAGVSQTPSNKVTEKGKYVELRCDPISGHTALYWYRQSLGQGPEFLIYFQGTGAADDSGLPNDRFFAVRPEGSVSTLKIQRTERGDSAVYLCASSSIRNTGELFFGEGSRLTVL.

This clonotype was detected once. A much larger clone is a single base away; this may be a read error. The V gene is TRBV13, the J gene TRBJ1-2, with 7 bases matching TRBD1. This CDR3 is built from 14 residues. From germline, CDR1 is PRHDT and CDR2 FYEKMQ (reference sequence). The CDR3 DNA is TGTGCCGGCAGGGGACAGCTGATGTCCTATGGCTACACCTTC. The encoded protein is CAGRGQLMSYGYTF.

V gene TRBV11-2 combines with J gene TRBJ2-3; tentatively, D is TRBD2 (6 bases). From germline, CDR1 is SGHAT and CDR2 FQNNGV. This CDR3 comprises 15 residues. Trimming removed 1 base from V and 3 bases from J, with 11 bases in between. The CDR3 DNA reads TGTGCCAGCAGCTTAGGGGACGGGAGTACAGATACGCAGTATTTT. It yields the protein CASSLGDGSTDTQYF.

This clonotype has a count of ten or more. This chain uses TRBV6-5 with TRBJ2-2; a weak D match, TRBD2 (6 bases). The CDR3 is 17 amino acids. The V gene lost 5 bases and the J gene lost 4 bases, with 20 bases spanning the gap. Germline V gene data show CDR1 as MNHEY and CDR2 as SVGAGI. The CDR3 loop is CASSTKRGGDGTGELFF. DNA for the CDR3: TGTGCCAGCAGTACGAAAAGGGGAGGAGATGGCACCGGGGAGCTGTTTTTT.

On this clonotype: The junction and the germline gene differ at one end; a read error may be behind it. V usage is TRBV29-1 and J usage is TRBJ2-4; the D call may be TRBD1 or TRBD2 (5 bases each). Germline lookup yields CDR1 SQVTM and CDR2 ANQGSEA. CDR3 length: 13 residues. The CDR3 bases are TGCAGCATTGTGGGTGGGACCAAAGACATTCAGTACTTC. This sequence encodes CSIVGGTKDIQYF.

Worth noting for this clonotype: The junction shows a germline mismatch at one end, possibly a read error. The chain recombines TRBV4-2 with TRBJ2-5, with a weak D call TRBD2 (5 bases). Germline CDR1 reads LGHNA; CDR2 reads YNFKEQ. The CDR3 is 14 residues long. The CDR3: CASSQTRDRGTQYF. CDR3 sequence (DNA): TGTGCCAGTAGCCAGACCCGGGATCGGGGGACCCAGTACTTC.

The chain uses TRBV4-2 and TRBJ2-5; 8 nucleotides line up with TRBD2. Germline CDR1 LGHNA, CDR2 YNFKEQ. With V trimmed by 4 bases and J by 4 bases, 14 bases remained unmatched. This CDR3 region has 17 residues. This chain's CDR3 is CASSLTWTSNVPETQYF. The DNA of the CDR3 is TGTGCCAGCAGCCTAACCTGGACTAGCAATGTCCCAGAGACCCAGTACTTC.

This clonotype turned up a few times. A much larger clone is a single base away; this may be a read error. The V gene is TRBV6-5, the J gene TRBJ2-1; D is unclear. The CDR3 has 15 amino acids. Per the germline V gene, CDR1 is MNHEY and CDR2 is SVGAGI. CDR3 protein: CANSPKWIDYNEQFF. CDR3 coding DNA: TGTGCCAACAGTCCAAAATGGATAGACTACAATGAGCAGTTCTTC.

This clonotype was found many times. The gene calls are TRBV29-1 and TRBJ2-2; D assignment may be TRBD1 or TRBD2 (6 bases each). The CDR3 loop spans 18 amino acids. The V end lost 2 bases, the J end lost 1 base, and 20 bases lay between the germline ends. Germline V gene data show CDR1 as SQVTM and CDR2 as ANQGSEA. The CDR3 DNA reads TGCAGCGTTGAATTGATGAGGGGGGCCGGGGTGAACACCGGGGAGCTGTTTTTT. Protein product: CSVELMRGAGVNTGELFF.

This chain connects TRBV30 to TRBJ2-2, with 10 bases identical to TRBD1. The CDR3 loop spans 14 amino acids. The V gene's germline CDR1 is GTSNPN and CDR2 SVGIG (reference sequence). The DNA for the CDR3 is TGTGTCTTCACCGTGGGACAGGGGTCCGGGGAGCTGTTTTTT. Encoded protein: CVFTVGQGSGELFF. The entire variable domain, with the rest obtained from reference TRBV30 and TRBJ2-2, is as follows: SQTIHQWPATLVQPVGSPLSLECTVEGTSNPNLYWYRQAAGRGLQLLFYSVGIGQISSEVPQNLSASRPQDRQFILSSKKLLLSDSGFYLCVFTVGQGSGELFFGEGSRLTVL.

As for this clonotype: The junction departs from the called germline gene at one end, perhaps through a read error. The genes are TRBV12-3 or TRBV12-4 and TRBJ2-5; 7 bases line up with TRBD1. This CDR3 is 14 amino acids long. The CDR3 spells CAIKNRQGQETQYF. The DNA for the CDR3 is TGTGCCATCAAAAACCGACAGGGCCAAGAGACTCAGTACTTC.

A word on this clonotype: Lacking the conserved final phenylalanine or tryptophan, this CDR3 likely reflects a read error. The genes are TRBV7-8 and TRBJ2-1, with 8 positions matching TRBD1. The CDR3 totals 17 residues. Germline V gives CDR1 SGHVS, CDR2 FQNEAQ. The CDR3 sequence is CASSFSQGVSSYDEQFS. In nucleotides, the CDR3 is TGTGCCAGCAGCTTTTCACAGGGGGTCTCCTCCTACGATGAGCAGTTCTCC.

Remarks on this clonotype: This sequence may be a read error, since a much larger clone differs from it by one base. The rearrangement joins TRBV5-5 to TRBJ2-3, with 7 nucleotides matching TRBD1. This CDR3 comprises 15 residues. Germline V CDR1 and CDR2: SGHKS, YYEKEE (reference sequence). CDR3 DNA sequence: TGTACCAGCAGCTGGACAGGAGTTTACACAGATACGCAGTATTTT. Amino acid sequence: CTSSWTGVYTDTQYF.

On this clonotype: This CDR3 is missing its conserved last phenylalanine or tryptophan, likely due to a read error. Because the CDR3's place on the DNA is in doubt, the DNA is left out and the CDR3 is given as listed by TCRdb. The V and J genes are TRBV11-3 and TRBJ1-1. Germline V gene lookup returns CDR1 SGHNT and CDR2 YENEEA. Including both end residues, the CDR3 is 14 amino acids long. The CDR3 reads CASIQDGLNTEAVL.

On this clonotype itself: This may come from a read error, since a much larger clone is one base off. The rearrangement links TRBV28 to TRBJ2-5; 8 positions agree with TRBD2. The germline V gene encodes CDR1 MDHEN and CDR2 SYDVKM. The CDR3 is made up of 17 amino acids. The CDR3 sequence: CAGSSPAGREDQETQYF. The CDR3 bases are TGTGCCGGCAGTTCCCCCGCTGGGCGGGAGGACCAAGAGACCCAGTACTTC.